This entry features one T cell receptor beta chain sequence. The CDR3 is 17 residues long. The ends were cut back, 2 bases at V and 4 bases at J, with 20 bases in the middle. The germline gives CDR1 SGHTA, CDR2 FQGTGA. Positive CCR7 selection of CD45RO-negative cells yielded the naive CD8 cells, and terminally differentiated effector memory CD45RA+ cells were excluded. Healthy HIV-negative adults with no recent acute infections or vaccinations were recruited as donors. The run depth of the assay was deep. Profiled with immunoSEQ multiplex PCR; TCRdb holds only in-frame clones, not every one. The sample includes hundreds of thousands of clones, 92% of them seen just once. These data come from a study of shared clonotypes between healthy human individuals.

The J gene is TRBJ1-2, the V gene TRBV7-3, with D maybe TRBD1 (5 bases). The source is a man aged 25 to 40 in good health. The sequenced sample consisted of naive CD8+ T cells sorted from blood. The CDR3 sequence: CASSLDGPGRTGYGYTF. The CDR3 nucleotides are TGTGCCAGCAGCTTAGATGGCCCAGGGCGGACTGGCTATGGCTACACCTTC.